This T cell receptor beta chain was recorded in a study of regulatory T cells in long-lasting Graves disease. Construction of TCR beta libraries relied on iRepertoire HTBI primers and on Arm-PCR targeting CDR3 regions. TCRdb reprocessed the multiplex PCR reads with MiXCR, giving one entry per CDR3 protein. The table has 350,000 to 500,000 distinct CDR3 sequences, around 15% seen once. The germline CDR1 and CDR2 sequences are LNHDA and SQIVND (reference sequence). J lost 7 bases, V lost 6 bases, and 8 bases had no gene match. CDR3 length: 13 residues. Time point reported: newly diagnosed GD, antithyroid drugs for less than 3 months. RNA isolated from PBMCs was used to make the TCR library. Ten or more counts support this clonotype. The sample was also linked to a second study, of T cells in Graves' hyperthyroidism and ophthalmopathy. This second study says: Using 13 V-J features, a model discriminated ophthalmopathy from stable hyperthyroidism.

The receptor was derived from a woman in her 50s with Graves disease. The sample was peripheral blood mononuclear cells (PBMCs), taken at new diagnosis, from a patient treated with antithyroid drugs. The V and J genes are TRBV19 and TRBJ1-1; 7 bases agree with TRBD1. The CDR3: CASRTGQDGEAFF. CDR3 nucleotides: TGTGCCAGTAGAACCGGACAGGACGGTGAAGCTTTCTTT.